The 9 T cell receptor beta chains reported below all come from one sample, sequenced in a study of CD8 T cells in ankylosing spondylitis. TCRdb recomputed calls from the 5' RACE reads with MiXCR, one row per CDR3 protein. Found here are 6,000 to 8,500 distinct CDR3 sequences, around 8.7% of them singletons; the top ten hold 23%. Sequenced material: blood, either unsorted or a sorted T cell fraction (not recorded which). The receptors shown here come from a male donor with ankylosing spondylitis or in good health (not recorded which).

This clonotype was detected ten times or more. This sequence joins TRBV9 and TRBJ2-3, with D unclear. Trimming left V 0 bases short and J 0 bases short, with 11 bases between. CDR3 size: 16 residues. The V gene's germline CDR1 is SGDLS and CDR2 YYNGEE. CDR3: CASSVEATSSTDTQYF. DNA of the CDR3: TGTGCCAGCAGCGTAGAGGCTACCAGTAGCACAGATACGCAGTATTTT.

This clonotype is judged medium-sized. The gene calls are TRBV6-7 and TRBJ1-1, with D unresolved. TRBV6-7 is annotated as an ORF whose role is uncertain. CDR3 length: 16 residues. V was cut by 2 bases and J by 0 bases, with 13 bases left in between. CDR3 region: CASSYAYCDMNTEAFF. CDR3 DNA: TGTGCCAGCAGTTACGCGTACTGCGACATGAACACTGAAGCTTTCTTT.

This clonotype is classed as medium-sized. The V call is TRBV9, the J call TRBJ2-3, with D perhaps matching TRBD2 (7 bases). Trimming cost V 0 bases and J 0 bases, with 11 bases left between them. Germline CDR1 and CDR2: SGDLS and YYNGEE. CDR3 size: 16 residues. The chain's CDR3 is CASSVVAGASTDTQYF. In DNA form, the CDR3 reads TGTGCCAGCAGCGTAGTGGCGGGGGCAAGCACAGATACGCAGTATTTT. Together with reference TRBV9 and TRBJ2-3, the CDR3 gives the full variable domain: DSGVTQTPKHLITATGQRVTLRCSPRSGDLSVYWYQQSLDQGLQFLIQYYNGEERAKGNILERFSAQQFPDLHSELNLSSLELGDSALYFCASSVVAGASTDTQYFGPGTRLTVL.

This clonotype appeared many times. The chain recombines TRBV9 with TRBJ2-1; 11 bases fit TRBD2. The CDR3 length is 16 residues. CDR1 is SGDLS and CDR2 is YYNGEE in the germline V gene. The J segment lost 7 bases and the V segment lost 4 bases, leaving 10 bases of the junction unmatched. The CDR3 DNA follows: TGTGCCAGCAGCTCCAGACTAGCGGGGAGCCCAAATGAGCAGTTCTTC. Translation gives CASSSRLAGSPNEQFF.

This clonotype was found many times. The genes are TRBV9 and TRBJ1-2; tentative D call: TRBD1 (5 bases). The CDR3 totals 11 residues. The V end lost 7 bases, the J end lost 7 bases, and 11 bases lay between the germline ends. Germline V lookup: CDR1 SGDLS, CDR2 YYNGEE. The CDR3 DNA follows: TGTGCCAGCGGGGGAGCTAGTGGCTACACCTTC. This sequence encodes CASGGASGYTF. The whole variable domain, remainder taken from reference TRBV9 and TRBJ1-2, is DSGVTQTPKHLITATGQRVTLRCSPRSGDLSVYWYQQSLDQGLQFLIQYYNGEERAKGNILERFSAQQFPDLHSELNLSSLELGDSALYFCASGGASGYTFGSGTRLTVV.

This clonotype was seen at least ten times. J is TRBJ2-1 and V is TRBV9; tentatively, D is TRBD2 (6 bases). Trimming took off 0 bases at V and 5 bases at J, with 9 bases between the two ends. CDR1 and CDR2 from the germline V gene are SGDLS and YYNGEE. The CDR3 extends over 14 amino acids. Here the CDR3 reads CASSVDGEDNEQFF. Written as DNA, the CDR3 is TGTGCCAGCAGCGTAGACGGGGAGGACAATGAGCAGTTCTTC.

Relative to its sample, this clonotype is large. The chain joins TRBV9 to TRBJ2-2, with TRBD2 identical over 7 bases. V lost 2 bases to trimming and J lost 2 bases; unmatched junction nucleotides: 3. This CDR3 has 15 residues. Germline values: CDR1 SGDLS, CDR2 YYNGEE. The CDR3 loop is CASSVRGSNTGELFF. The CDR3 bases are TGTGCCAGCAGCGTTCGCGGGAGTAACACCGGGGAGCTGTTTTTT.

This clonotype was counted many times. This chain connects TRBV10-3 to TRBJ2-5; TRBD1 matches 9 bases. The CDR3 spans 15 residues. CDR1 ENHRY and CDR2 SYGVKD come from the germline V gene. Trimming took 10 bases from V and 1 from J; bases not matched to a gene: 10. The CDR3 bases are TGTGCCAGTGACCGGGACAGGGTCAGCCAAGAGACCCAGTACTTC. It yields the protein CASDRDRVSQETQYF.

This clonotype was seen a handful of times. This sequence joins TRBV9 and TRBJ2-3, with D perhaps matching TRBD1 or TRBD2 (5 bases each). V shed 3 bases and J shed 0 bases, with 17 bases lying between them. Germline V lookup: CDR1 SGDLS, CDR2 YYNGEE. This CDR3 spans 17 amino acids. CDR3: CASSAPVGPESTDTQYF. The CDR3 DNA follows: TGTGCCAGCAGCGCCCCCGTGGGACCGGAGAGCACAGATACGCAGTATTTT.